This TCR beta chain was captured by sequencing in a study of blood T cell repertoires in COVID-19. As for the study in general: Spain, Italy and the United States supplied samples that represented acute and convalescent COVID-19. PBMCs, B-cell-depleted T cells, or T cells provided the cDNA or gDNA that made up the material.

Profiling relied on immunoSEQ multiplex PCR, and the TCRdb table lists in-frame clones only, not all of them. The sample holds some 520,000 clones, 89% seen once. A Seattle source enrolled patients during active infection and followed them longitudinally. The germline gives CDR1 SGHRS, CDR2 YFSETQ. The V gene end was trimmed by 2 bases and the J gene end by 0 bases; junction bases not matched to a gene: 1. The CDR3 has 15 residues. The chain uses TRBV5-1 and TRBJ2-1; 8 bases match TRBD1. The sequence was obtained from a man younger than 35 with COVID-19, enrolled during active disease. The sequencing sample was made of peripheral blood. Here the CDR3 reads CASSFRGPSYNEQFF. The DNA for the CDR3 is TGCGCCAGCAGCTTCAGGGGGCCCTCCTACAATGAGCAGTTCTTC.